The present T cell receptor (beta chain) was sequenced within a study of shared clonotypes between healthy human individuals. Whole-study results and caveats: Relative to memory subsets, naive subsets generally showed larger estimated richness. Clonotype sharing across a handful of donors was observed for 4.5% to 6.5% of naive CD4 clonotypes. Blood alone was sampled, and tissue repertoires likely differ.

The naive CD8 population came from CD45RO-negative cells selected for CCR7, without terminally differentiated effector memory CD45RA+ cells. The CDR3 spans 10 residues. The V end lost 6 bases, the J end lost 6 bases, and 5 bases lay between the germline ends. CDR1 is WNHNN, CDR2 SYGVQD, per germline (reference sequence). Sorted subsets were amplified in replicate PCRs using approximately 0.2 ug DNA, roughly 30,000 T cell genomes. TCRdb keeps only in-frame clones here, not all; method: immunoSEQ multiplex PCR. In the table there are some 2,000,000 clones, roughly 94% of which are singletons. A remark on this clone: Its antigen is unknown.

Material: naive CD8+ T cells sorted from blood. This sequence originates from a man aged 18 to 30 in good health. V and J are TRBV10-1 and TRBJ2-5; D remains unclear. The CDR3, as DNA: TGCGCCAGCAGGGGAAAGACCCAGTACTTC. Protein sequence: CASRGKTQYF.